This paragraph reports one T cell receptor (beta chain). Germline lookup yields CDR1 SGHRS and CDR2 YFSETQ. This CDR3 region has 15 residues. Trimming shortened V by 4 bases and J by 0 bases, and 11 bases separated the two germline ends. These data originate in a study of blood T cell repertoires in COVID-19. Study context: In each case, the material was cDNA or gDNA derived from T cells, B-cell-depleted T cells, or PBMCs.

The assay was immunoSEQ multiplex PCR, and TCRdb's table has in-frame clones only and misses some. The table shows more than 150,000 clones, with 81% occurring only once. The V call is TRBV5-1, the J call TRBJ2-1; no clear D. Sequenced: peripheral blood. This TCR derives from a woman older than 75 with COVID-19, enrolled during active disease. CDR3 residues: CASSLGWSSYNEQFF. The CDR3 bases are TGCGCCAGCAGCCTTGGATGGAGCTCCTACAATGAGCAGTTCTTC.